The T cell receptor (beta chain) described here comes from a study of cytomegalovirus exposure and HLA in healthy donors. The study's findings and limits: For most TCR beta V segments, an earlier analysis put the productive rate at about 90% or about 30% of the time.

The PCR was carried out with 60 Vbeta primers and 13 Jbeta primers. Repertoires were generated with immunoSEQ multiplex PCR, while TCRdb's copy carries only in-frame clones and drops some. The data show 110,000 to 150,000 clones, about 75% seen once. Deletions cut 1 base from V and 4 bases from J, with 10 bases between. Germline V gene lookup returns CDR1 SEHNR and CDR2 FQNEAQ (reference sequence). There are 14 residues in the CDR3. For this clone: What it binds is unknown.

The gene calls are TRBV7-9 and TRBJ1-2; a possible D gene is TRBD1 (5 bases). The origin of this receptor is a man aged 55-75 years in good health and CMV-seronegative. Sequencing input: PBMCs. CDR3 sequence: CASSLVGEGYGYTF. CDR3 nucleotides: TGTGCCAGCAGCTTAGTAGGGGAAGGCTATGGCTACACCTTC.